A single sample gave rise to the 6 T cell receptor beta chains below, sequenced in a study of T cells in Graves' hyperthyroidism and ophthalmopathy. Amplification of TCR beta CDR3 regions was performed using RNA transcripts as template. TCR CDR3 underwent first-round RT-PCR with the HTBI primer set. One entry per CDR3 protein results from TCRdb running MiXCR on the multiplex PCR reads. Of approximately 530,000 distinct CDR3 sequences listed, 15% to 20% were seen once; the top ten hold roughly 50%. The sample comprised blood. These receptors all come from a man aged 35-49 years with Graves' ophthalmopathy.

In its sample, this clonotype was seen a few times. The germline gene is not matched at one end of the junction; a read error may be the cause. The V call is TRBV11-2, the J call TRBJ2-7, with 8 bases aligning to TRBD1. The length of the CDR3 is 10 residues. CDR1 is SGHAT and CDR2 is FQNNGV in the germline V gene. The CDR3 spells CASSFDRGNF. CDR3 coding DNA: TGTGCCAGCAGCTTCGACAGGGGAAACTTC. Full variable domain (rest looked up from reference TRBV11-2 and TRBJ2-7): EAGVAQSPRYKIIEKRQSVAFWCNPISGHATLYWYQQILGQGPKLLIQFQNNGVVDDSQLPKDRFSAERLKGVDSTLKIQPAKLEDSAVYLCASSFDRGNFGPGTRLTVT.

The J gene is TRBJ2-5, the V gene TRBV19; weak D call: TRBD2 (7 bases). CDR3 size: 13 residues. The V and J ends lost 2 bases and 7 bases respectively, with 11 bases between them. Germline V lookup: CDR1 LNHDA, CDR2 SQIVND (reference sequence). The CDR3 loop is CASSITGRGTQYF. CDR3 in DNA: TGTGCCAGTAGTATAACAGGGAGGGGGACCCAGTACTTC.

This chain links TRBV29-1 with TRBJ2-1, with unresolved D. Trimming stripped 1 base from V and 2 bases from J, with 9 bases between. CDR3 length equals 14 residues. Germline CDR1 SQVTM, CDR2 ANQGSEA. CDR3 protein: CSVEGPTAYNEQFF. The CDR3 DNA is TGCAGCGTTGAAGGGCCCACGGCCTACAATGAGCAGTTCTTC.

The V call is TRBV6-1, the J call TRBJ1-6, with TRBD1 as a possible D gene (5 bases). Per germline, CDR1 MNHNS and CDR2 SASEGT. V gave up 6 bases and J gave up 7 bases, with 16 bases separating them. The CDR3 spans 15 residues. CDR3 DNA: TGTGCCAGCAGACCCCGACAGACGACCAATTCACCCCTCCACTTT. Translation gives CASRPRQTTNSPLHF.

Turning to this clonotype: This CDR3 is missing its conserved last phenylalanine or tryptophan, likely due to a read error. The genes are TRBV30 and TRBJ1-2; 9 nucleotides align to TRBD1. The CDR3 spans 19 residues. With 3 bases clipped from V and 4 bases from J, the junction kept 21 bases outside the gene matches. Germline assignment: CDR1 GTSNPN and CDR2 SVGIG (reference sequence). CDR3 sequence reads: CAWSRDFRDRESPGYGYTS. In nucleotides, the CDR3 is TGTGCCTGGAGCCGGGATTTCCGGGACAGGGAAAGTCCGGGCTATGGCTACACCTCC.

This clonotype was counted many times. The CDR3 nucleotides are TGTGCCAGCAGTTCAGACGGGGGTTACTCTGGAAACACCATATATTTT. As protein: CASSSDGGYSGNTIYF. V gene TRBV6-2 or TRBV6-3 combines with J gene TRBJ1-3, with D perhaps TRBD1 (5 bases). The CDR3 is 16 residues long. Germline-derived CDR1 and CDR2 are MNHEY and SVGEGT. Trimming left V 4 bases short and J 0 bases short, with 13 bases between.